Following are 22 T cell receptor beta chains from one sample sequenced in a study of Graves' ophthalmopathy and Graves' hyperthyroidism. Investigators amplified TCR beta CDR3 regions from RNA transcripts. First-round RT-PCR with HTBI primers preceded a second-round multiplex PCR. From the multiplex PCR reads, TCRdb called clonotypes with MiXCR, one entry per CDR3 protein. Found here are fewer than 70,000 distinct CDR3 sequences, more than 40% of them singletons; the top ten hold 4.7%. Specimen: peripheral blood. These receptor sequences come from an adult woman with Graves' ophthalmopathy.

This clonotype showed up just once. This chain joins TRBV6-1 and TRBJ2-5, with a tentative D call TRBD1 (5 bases). The CDR3 loop spans 12 amino acids. Germline V gene sequence: CDR1 MNHNS, CDR2 SASEGT. V lost 1 base to trimming and J lost 13 bases, with 13 bases between them. DNA of the CDR3: TGTGCCAGCAGTGAAGAAAAGGGGCGCTGGTACTTC. Translating it yields CASSEEKGRWYF.

This clonotype is categorized as medium-sized. The genes are TRBV25-1 and TRBJ1-1, with D hard to call. This CDR3 is 14 amino acids long. Germline V gene sequence: CDR1 MGHDK, CDR2 SYGVNS. Trimming shortened V by 1 base and J by 3 bases, and 9 bases separated the two germline ends. The CDR3 region has the DNA TGTGCCAGCAGTGAATTGGGGTATGACACTGAAGCTTTCTTT. Protein: CASSELGYDTEAFF.

On this clonotype itself: A much larger clone is a single base away; this may be a read error. This rearrangement joins TRBV12-3 or TRBV12-4 to TRBJ2-1; 8 bases match TRBD2. V shed 6 bases and J 2 bases; nucleotides not matched to a gene: 12. The CDR3 loop spans 17 amino acids. The CDR3 is CASSSHSGTSPYNEQFF. DNA for the CDR3: TGTGCCAGCAGCTCTCATAGCGGGACCTCACCCTACAATGAGCAGTTCTTC.

This rearrangement joins TRBV20-1 to TRBJ2-7; TRBD2 matches at 14 bases. Germline lookup yields CDR1 DFQATT and CDR2 SNEGSKA (reference sequence). With 5 bases clipped from V and 6 bases from J, the junction kept 6 bases outside the gene matches. This CDR3 is built from 14 residues. DNA of the CDR3: TGCAGTGCTGCGCAGGGACTAGCGGGAGTCGAGCAGTACTTC. Protein: CSAAQGLAGVEQYF.

In this sample, this clonotype turned up many times. The chain links TRBV19 to TRBJ2-4; D remains unclear. Trimming took 10 bases from V and 7 from J, leaving 14 bases between them. The CDR3 consists of 12 residues. CDR1 is LNHDA and CDR2 is SQIVND in the germline V gene (reference sequence). For the CDR3, the DNA is TGTGCCATCGGCACGGGTGGGAACATTCAGTACTTC. Amino acids: CAIGTGGNIQYF.

V and J are TRBV5-1 and TRBJ2-7; D remains ambiguous. Trimming pared 2 bases from V and 3 bases from J, leaving 6 bases between. This CDR3 has 12 residues. CDR1 and CDR2 from the germline V gene are SGHRS and YFSETQ. The CDR3 nucleotides are TGCGCCAGCAGCTTTTGGGGCTACGAGCAGTACTTC. Protein sequence: CASSFWGYEQYF.

The sample holds one count of this clonotype. This chain links TRBV7-9 with TRBJ2-7; D might be TRBD1 (6 bases). The J call may be mistaken, given a closer DNA end match to TRBJ2-1. The V gene's germline CDR1 is SEHNR and CDR2 FQNEAQ (reference sequence). The CDR3 contains 13 residues. The CDR3 DNA reads as TGTGCCAGCAGCTTAATGGGGGCGCATGAGCAGTTCTTC. Translating it yields CASSLMGAHEQFF.

In DNA, the CDR3 is TGTGCCAGCAGTGTAGGCAATTTTAATTCACCCCTCCACTTT. This gives the protein CASSVGNFNSPLHF. The chain combines TRBV25-1 with TRBJ1-6; the D is unclear. V gave up 4 bases and J gave up 6 bases, with 10 bases separating them. Per germline, CDR1 MGHDK and CDR2 SYGVNS. This CDR3 spans 14 amino acids.

Comments on this clonotype: The CDR3 carries no conserved terminal phenylalanine or tryptophan, so it likely arises from a read error. The V and J genes are TRBV20-1 and TRBJ2-5; 7 bases are shared with TRBD2. Germline V gives CDR1 DFQATT, CDR2 SNEGSKA (reference sequence). The length of the CDR3 is 13 residues. The V segment lost 3 bases and the J segment 4 bases; nucleotides outside the gene matches: 5. Here the CDR3 DNA reads TGCAGTGCTAGTCCAGGACTAGGAGAGACCCAGTACTGC. Its protein product is CSASPGLGETQYC.

V is TRBV7-2 and J is TRBJ2-1, with 8 bases aligning to TRBD1. The germline V gene has CDR1 SGHTA and CDR2 FQGNSA. This CDR3 has 15 residues. The V segment lost 5 bases and the J segment 10 bases; nucleotides outside the gene matches: 13. The CDR3 nucleotides are TGTGCCAGCAGCCTACAGACAGGGGTCACCGGGGAGCAGTTCTTC. Its translation is CASSLQTGVTGEQFF.

CDR3 region: CATTAGLAVNTDTQYF. The CDR3 nucleotides are TGTGCCACCACCGCGGGACTAGCGGTGAACACAGATACGCAGTATTTT. The chain is built from TRBV24-1 and TRBJ2-3; 11 nucleotides align to TRBD2. The CDR3 sequence is 16 residues long. V dropped 8 bases and J dropped 2; count of bases not matched to a gene: 8. Germline V gene sequence: CDR1 KGHDR, CDR2 SFDVKD.

This chain links TRBV7-2 with TRBJ2-1; 8 nucleotides match TRBD2. Germline-derived CDR1 and CDR2 are SGHTA and FQGNSA. This CDR3 region has 16 residues. The junction had 14 bases not matched to a gene; V was cut back by 1 base and J by 12 bases. CDR3 nucleotide sequence: TGTGCCAGCAGCTTAGTAGCCGCGGGAGGCACAGATACGCAGTTCTTC. This gives the protein CASSLVAAGGTDTQFF.

The gene calls are TRBV2 and TRBJ2-7, with TRBD1 matching 9 bases. Germline values: CDR1 SNHLY, CDR2 FYNNEI. This CDR3 is 14 amino acids long. V lost 0 bases and J lost 6; bases outside the gene matches: 3. CDR3 loop: CASSEATGQGEQYF. The CDR3 nucleotides read TGTGCCAGCAGTGAAGCGACGGGACAGGGCGAGCAGTACTTC.

This clonotype has ten or more counts. The genes are TRBV20-1 and TRBJ2-3; D is ambiguous. CDR1 is DFQATT and CDR2 is SNEGSKA in the germline V gene (reference sequence). CDR3 size: 14 residues. V lost 4 bases to trimming and J lost 2 bases, with 13 bases between them. This CDR3 is CSAILALPTDTQYF. The CDR3 coding sequence is TGCAGTGCTATCCTCGCCCTCCCCACAGATACGCAGTATTTT.

Regarding this clonotype: The CDR3 carries no conserved terminal phenylalanine or tryptophan, so it likely arises from a read error. This rearrangement joins TRBV20-1 to TRBJ1-1; 8 bases align to TRBD1. The CDR3 runs 15 residues. Per germline, CDR1 DFQATT and CDR2 SNEGSKA (reference sequence). Trimming at V came to 0 bases and at J to 5 bases, leaving 8 bases not matched to a gene. The CDR3 sequence: CSARERTGWGTEAFL. In DNA form, the CDR3 reads TGCAGTGCTAGAGAAAGGACAGGGTGGGGAACTGAAGCTTTCTTG.

This clonotype showed up many times. The chain employs TRBV16 and TRBJ1-3; D gene unclear. The CDR3 contains 16 residues. Trimming removed 1 base from V and 3 bases from J, with 13 bases in between. Germline V lookup: CDR1 KGHSY, CDR2 FQNENV. The CDR3 protein is CASSQLSTAVGNTIYF. CDR3 sequence (DNA): TGTGCCAGCAGCCAATTGTCGACGGCAGTTGGAAACACCATATATTTT.

The genes are TRBV2 and TRBJ2-1; D is uncertain. Germline CDR1 SNHLY, CDR2 FYNNEI. This CDR3 has 11 residues. Trimming stripped 7 bases from V and 5 bases from J, with 6 bases between. Here the CDR3 DNA reads TGTGCCAGCAAGGGCAACAATGAGCAGTTCTTC. This sequence encodes CASKGNNEQFF.

This clonotype appeared a few times. The final CDR3 position lacks the conserved phenylalanine or tryptophan, pointing to a likely read error. The limits of the CDR3 on the DNA are not certain, so only TCRdb's listed CDR3 is given. The chain combines TRBV20-1 with TRBJ2-7. The CDR3 spans 8 amino acids, including both terminal residues. Germline CDR1 DFQATT, CDR2 SNEGSKA (reference sequence). CDR3: CSARILAG.

This chain connects TRBV10-3 to TRBJ1-6; D is possibly TRBD1 (6 bases). The CDR3 covers 14 residues. Germline-derived CDR1 and CDR2 are ENHRY and SYGVKD. V was clipped by 2 bases and J by 10 bases, with 12 bases between them. The CDR3 protein is CAISERGQNSPLHF. The CDR3 nucleotides are TGTGCCATCAGTGAGCGAGGACAGAACTCACCCCTCCACTTT.

This clonotype occurred many times. The CDR3 region is CASSPNPRFRTDTQYF. The CDR3 DNA sequence: TGTGCCAGCAGCCCCAATCCGCGGTTTCGCACAGATACGCAGTATTTT. The V and J genes are TRBV13 and TRBJ2-3; no firm D call. V was clipped by 5 bases and J by 1 base, with 16 bases between them. This CDR3 is 16 amino acids long. The germline CDR1 and CDR2 sequences are PRHDT and FYEKMQ (reference sequence).

V is TRBV7-9 and J is TRBJ1-2; tentative D call: TRBD1 (6 bases). Trimming removed 1 base from V and 4 bases from J, with 13 bases in between. Germline CDR1 and CDR2: SEHNR and FQNEAQ (reference sequence). CDR3 length equals 15 residues. The CDR3 nucleotides read TGTGCCAGCAGCTTAGGGGGGGGCAGTACCTATGGCTACACCTTC. Amino acids: CASSLGGGSTYGYTF.

This clonotype showed up many times. The CDR3 nucleotides read TGTGCCATCAGTGAAGCTGGAGATACGCAGTATTTT. Its protein is CAISEAGDTQYF. J is TRBJ2-3 and V is TRBV10-3; D remains ambiguous. Germline CDR1 ENHRY, CDR2 SYGVKD. V was cut by 3 bases and J by 5 bases, with 6 bases left in between. The CDR3 is 12 residues long.